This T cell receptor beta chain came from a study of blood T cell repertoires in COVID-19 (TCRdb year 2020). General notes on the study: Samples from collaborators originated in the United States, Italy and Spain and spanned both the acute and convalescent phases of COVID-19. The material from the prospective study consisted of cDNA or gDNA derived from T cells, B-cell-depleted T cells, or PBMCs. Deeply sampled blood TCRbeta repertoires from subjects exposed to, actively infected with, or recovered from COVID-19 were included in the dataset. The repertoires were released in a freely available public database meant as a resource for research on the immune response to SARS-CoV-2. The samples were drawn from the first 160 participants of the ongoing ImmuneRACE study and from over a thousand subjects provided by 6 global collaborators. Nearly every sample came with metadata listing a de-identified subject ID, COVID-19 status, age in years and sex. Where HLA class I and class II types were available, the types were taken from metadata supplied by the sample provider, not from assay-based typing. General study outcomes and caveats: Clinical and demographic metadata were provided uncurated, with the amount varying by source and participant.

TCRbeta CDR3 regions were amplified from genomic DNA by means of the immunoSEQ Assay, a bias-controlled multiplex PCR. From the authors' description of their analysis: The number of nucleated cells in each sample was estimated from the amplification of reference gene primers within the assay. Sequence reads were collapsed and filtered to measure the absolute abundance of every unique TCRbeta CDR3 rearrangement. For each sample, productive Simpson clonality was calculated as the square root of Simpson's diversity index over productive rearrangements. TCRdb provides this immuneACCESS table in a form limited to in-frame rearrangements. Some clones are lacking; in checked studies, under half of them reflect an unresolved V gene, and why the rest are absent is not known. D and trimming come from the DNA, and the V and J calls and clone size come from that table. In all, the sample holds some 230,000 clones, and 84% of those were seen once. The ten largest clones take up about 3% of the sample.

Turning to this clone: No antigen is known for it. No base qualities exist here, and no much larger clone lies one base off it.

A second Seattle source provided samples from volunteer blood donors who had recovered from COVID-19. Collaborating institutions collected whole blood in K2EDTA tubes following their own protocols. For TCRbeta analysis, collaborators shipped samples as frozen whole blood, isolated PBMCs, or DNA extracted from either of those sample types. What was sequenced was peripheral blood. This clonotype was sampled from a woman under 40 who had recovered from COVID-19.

CDR3 protein: CATSRDQGVSNQPQHF. The DNA reads TGTGCCACCAGCAGAGATCAGGGGGTTAGCAATCAGCCCCAGCATTTT. In this chain, TRBV15 is recombined with TRBJ1-5; TRBD1 lines up with 7 middle nucleotides. The CDR3 spans 16 residues, from the cysteine through the phenylalanine. The CDR3 DNA has 48 bases and is translated from base 1. In the germline V gene (reference sequence), CDR1 corresponds to LNHNV and CDR2 to YYDKDF. Trimmed from V: 0 bases; trimmed from J: 0 bases; junction bases lacking a gene match: 2.